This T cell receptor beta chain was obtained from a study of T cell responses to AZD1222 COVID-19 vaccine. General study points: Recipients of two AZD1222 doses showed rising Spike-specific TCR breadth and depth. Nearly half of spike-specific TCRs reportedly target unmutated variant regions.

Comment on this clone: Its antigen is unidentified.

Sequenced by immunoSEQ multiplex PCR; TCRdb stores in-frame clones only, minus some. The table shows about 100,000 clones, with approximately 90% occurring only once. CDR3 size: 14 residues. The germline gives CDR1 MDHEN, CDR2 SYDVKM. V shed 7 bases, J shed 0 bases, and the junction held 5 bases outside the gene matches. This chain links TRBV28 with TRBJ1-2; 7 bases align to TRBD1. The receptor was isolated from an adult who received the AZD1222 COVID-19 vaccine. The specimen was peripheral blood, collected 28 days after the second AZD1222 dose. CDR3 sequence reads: CASNRDSTNYGYTF. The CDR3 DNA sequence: TGTGCCAGCAATAGGGACAGCACTAACTATGGCTACACCTTC.